These 21 T cell receptor beta chains were all obtained from the same sample, sequenced in a study of blood T cells in healthy people across ages. Combining a sample-barcoded 5' primer with a J-beta primer mix, a second PCR ran for roughly 6 to 12 cycles. TCRdb processed the 5' RACE reads anew with MiXCR; each CDR3 protein has one entry. Seen here are around 970,000 distinct CDR3 sequences, 51% observed once, and the top ten hold about a fifth. The sample consisted of blood. These receptors were taken from a woman aged 60 to 75 in good health.

This clonotype was detected once. This chain joins TRBV27 and TRBJ2-5; TRBD1 agrees at 7 bases. Gene TRBJ2-7 matches the end of the DNA better, so the J call may be wrong. This CDR3 has 14 residues. CDR1 is MNHEY and CDR2 is SMNVEV in the germline V gene (reference sequence). In nucleotides, the CDR3 is TGTGCCAGCAGTGTCCTGACCCCAGGGGGCGAGCAGTACTTC. The encoded protein is CASSVLTPGGEQYF.

The table lists this clonotype with a few counts. The V and J genes are TRBV3-1 and TRBJ1-2; unclear D gene. The CDR3 loop spans 15 amino acids. From germline, CDR1 is LGHDT and CDR2 YNNKEL (reference sequence). Trimming pared 4 bases from V and 4 bases from J, leaving 16 bases between. CDR3 sequence: CASSPNQLRGYGYTF. Written as DNA, the CDR3 is TGTGCCAGCAGCCCAAACCAACTTCGTGGCTATGGCTACACCTTC.

This clonotype was counted ten times or more. The V and J genes are TRBV2 and TRBJ2-7; D gene unclear. The CDR3 loop spans 11 amino acids. Trimming cost V 0 bases and J 6 bases, with 3 bases left between them. The germline CDR1 and CDR2 sequences are SNHLY and FYNNEI. CDR3 residues: CASSEAGEQYF. As DNA, the CDR3 is TGTGCCAGCAGTGAAGCGGGCGAGCAGTACTTC.

Turning to this clonotype: It may be a read error: a sequence one base away is much more abundant. This chain connects TRBV7-2 to TRBJ1-5, with TRBD1 as a possible D gene (5 bases). Germline values: CDR1 SGHTA, CDR2 FQGNSA. CDR3 length equals 17 residues. The CDR3 bases are TGTGCCAGCAGCTTAGTTGGGGGAACAATGGGCAATCGGCCCCAGCATTTT. This codes for CASSLVGGTMGNRPQHF.

This clonotype was detected only a few times. The chain combines TRBV6-2 or TRBV6-3 with TRBJ2-3; D is undetermined. The germline V gene encodes CDR1 MNHEY and CDR2 SVGEGT. Deletions cut 7 bases from V and 9 bases from J, with 26 bases between. The CDR3 is made up of 16 amino acids. In DNA, the CDR3 is TGTGCCAGCACAACACCGGCTAACCCTTGGTATCCCACGCAGTATTTT. It codes for CASTTPANPWYPTQYF.

DNA of the CDR3: TGCAGTGCTACCAACCGAGCCCCAGAGACCCAGTACTTC. Residues: CSATNRAPETQYF. This chain joins TRBV20-1 and TRBJ2-5; D gene unclear. This CDR3 has 13 amino acids. Germline CDR1 reads DFQATT; CDR2 reads SNEGSKA (reference sequence). The V end was cut by 4 bases, the J end by 4 bases, with 13 bases between.

J is TRBJ1-4 and V is TRBV29-1; maybe TRBD1 (5 bases). The V and J ends lost 7 bases and 0 bases respectively, with 9 bases between them. CDR1 and CDR2 (germline): SQVTM, ANQGSEA. CDR3 length: 13 amino acids. The CDR3 nucleotides are TGCAGCGGGGGGGGGTCAACTAATGAAAAACTGTTTTTT. Its protein is CSGGGSTNEKLFF.

The chain couples TRBV6-1 to TRBJ1-5; TRBD1 is a possible D gene (5 bases). Germline loops: CDR1 MNHNS, CDR2 SASEGT. The CDR3 runs 14 residues. V was clipped by 10 bases and J by 0 bases, with 13 bases between them. CDR3 bases: TGTGCCACACGACAGACCTCTAGCAATCAGCCCCAGCATTTT. The encoded protein is CATRQTSSNQPQHF.

The chain recombines TRBV5-1 with TRBJ2-5, with D uncertain. The CDR3 spans 13 residues. The V and J ends lost 4 bases and 11 bases respectively, with 18 bases between them. Germline V lookup: CDR1 SGHRS, CDR2 YFSETQ. Written as DNA, the CDR3 is TGCGCCAGCAGCCAACAAAGTTGCAATGAGCAGTACTTC. This encodes CASSQQSCNEQYF.

Remarks on this clonotype: One junction end does not reproduce the germline sequence, and a read error may be involved. The chain has TRBV18 and TRBJ1-1; possible D gene TRBD1, 5 bases. Germline loops: CDR1 KGHSH, CDR2 LQKENI. This CDR3 comprises 16 residues. The CDR3: CACSPRGLVMNTEAFF. The DNA for the CDR3 is TGTGCCTGCTCACCAAGGGGATTGGTAATGAACACTGAAGCTTTCTTT.

This rearrangement joins TRBV20-1 to TRBJ2-4; 10 bases fit TRBD2. The J call could be wrong; TRBJ2-5 is a better fit for the DNA end. Germline lookup yields CDR1 DFQATT and CDR2 SNEGSKA (reference sequence). CDR3 length: 14 amino acids. In DNA, the CDR3 is TGCAGTGCTAGCCCTAGCGGGGGACAAGAGACCCAGTACTTC. Its protein is CSASPSGGQETQYF.

This clonotype was counted a few times. The chain joins TRBV12-3 or TRBV12-4 to TRBJ1-6; 9 bases align to TRBD1. V gave up 0 bases and J gave up 2 bases; unmatched junction bases: 5. The CDR3 loop spans 18 amino acids. In nucleotides, the CDR3 is TGTGCCAGCAGTTTAGCGCAGGACAGGGGACCCTATAATTCACCCCTCCACTTT. Its translation: CASSLAQDRGPYNSPLHF.

This clonotype was counted a few times. The chain uses TRBV7-2 and TRBJ2-7, with unresolved D. Germline CDR1 and CDR2: SGHTA and FQGNSA. V was cut by 5 bases and J by 3 bases, with 17 bases left in between. This CDR3 has 15 amino acids. CDR3: CASSGHGGTVYEQYF. The CDR3 DNA follows: TGTGCCAGCAGCGGCCACGGCGGAACCGTCTACGAGCAGTACTTC. Combining the CDR3 with reference TRBV7-2 and TRBJ2-7 gives the whole variable domain GAGVSQSPSNKVTEKGKDVELRCDPISGHTALYWYRQSLGQGLEFLIYFQGNSAPDKSGLPSDRFSAERTGGSVSTLTIQRTQQEDSAVYLCASSGHGGTVYEQYFGPGTRLTVT.

This clonotype appeared a few times. This sequence joins TRBV6-2 or TRBV6-3 and TRBJ2-7; 9 nucleotides align to TRBD1. Trimming cost V 2 bases and J 3 bases; bases outside gene matches: 5. This CDR3 contains 15 residues. Per the germline V gene, CDR1 is MNHEY and CDR2 is SVGEGT. CDR3 DNA: TGTGCCAGCAGTTACGTCCTGGGACAGGGCTACGAGCAGTACTTC. Protein sequence: CASSYVLGQGYEQYF.

This chain connects TRBV4-2 to TRBJ1-6, with D unclear. The CDR3 has 12 residues. Deletions cut 2 bases from V and 9 bases from J, with 5 bases between. The V gene's germline CDR1 is LGHNA and CDR2 YNFKEQ. CDR3 bases: TGTGCCAGCAGCCAACCTCTTTCACCCCTCCACTTT. Encoded protein: CASSQPLSPLHF.

The chain joins TRBV6-2 or TRBV6-3 to TRBJ2-3, with a tentative D call TRBD2 (5 bases). This CDR3 has 15 residues. Trimming took 6 bases from V and 4 from J, leaving 17 bases between them. The germline gives CDR1 MNHEY, CDR2 SVGEGT. The CDR3 sequence: CASSHLAPRADTQYF. As DNA, the CDR3 is TGTGCCAGCAGCCATCTAGCTCCCAGAGCAGATACGCAGTATTTT.

This clonotype has a handful of counts. The chain combines TRBV18 with TRBJ2-3, with TRBD2 matching 8 bases. V was pared by 3 bases and J by 4 bases, with 6 bases of the junction left unmatched. CDR1 and CDR2 (germline): KGHSH, LQKENI. The length of the CDR3 is 15 residues. CDR3 in amino acids: CASSPLAGKSDTQYF. In DNA form, the CDR3 reads TGTGCCAGCTCACCTTTAGCGGGAAAGTCAGATACGCAGTATTTT.

As to this clonotype: A much larger clone differs by one base, so this may be a read error. The chain recombines TRBV29-1 with TRBJ1-1; D is perhaps TRBD1 (5 bases). Germline assignment: CDR1 SQVTM and CDR2 ANQGSEA. The CDR3 has 13 residues. CDR3 bases: TGCGGCGTTGAGACTTTGAGGGGCGAACGGGCTTTCTTT. Amino acid sequence: CGVETLRGERAFF. Drawing the rest from reference TRBV29-1 and TRBJ1-1, the complete variable domain is SAVISQKPSRDICQRGTSLTIQCQVDSQVTMMFWYRQQPGQSLTLIATANQGSEATYESGFVIDKFPISRPNLTFSTLTVSNMSPEDSSIYLCGVETLRGERAFFGQGTRLTVV.

V and J are TRBV5-1 and TRBJ2-5, with D possibly being TRBD2 (7 bases). The CDR3 has 15 residues. Germline CDR1 reads SGHRS; CDR2 reads YFSETQ. V lost 0 bases and J lost 11, with 20 bases in between. Here the CDR3 DNA reads TGCGCCAGCAGCTTGGGCCAGGGGAGGGTCAATGAGCAGTACTTC. It specifies CASSLGQGRVNEQYF.

In this sample, this clonotype turned up a few times. The chain combines TRBV7-2 with TRBJ2-3; D call uncertain. Trimming pared 2 bases from V and 5 bases from J, leaving 5 bases between. CDR1 is SGHTA, CDR2 FQGNSA, per germline. This CDR3 spans 12 amino acids. The CDR3 sequence: CASSLTIDTQYF. The CDR3 bases are TGTGCCAGCAGCTTAACGATAGATACGCAGTATTTT.

The rearrangement links TRBV18 to TRBJ2-6; D is possibly TRBD1 or TRBD2 (5 bases each). The CDR3 runs to 16 residues. Germline V gene sequence: CDR1 KGHSH, CDR2 LQKENI. The V end was cut by 6 bases, the J end by 0 bases, with 12 bases between. The CDR3 coding sequence is TGTGCCAGCTCCCCAGGGACGGTCTCTGGGGCCAACGTCCTGACTTTC. It translates to CASSPGTVSGANVLTF.